This TCR beta chain was identified during a study of blood T cells in healthy people across ages. Germline V gene lookup returns CDR1 SQVTM and CDR2 ANQGSEA. The CDR3 runs to 15 residues. Trimming removed 0 bases at V and 5 bases at J, with 16 bases between. A second about 7 to 12 cycle PCR used barcoded and J-beta primers. TCRdb re-derived calls from the 5' RACE reads in MiXCR, one entry per CDR3 protein. The data show hundreds of thousands of distinct CDR3 sequences, approximately 21% seen once. Sequencing was carried out using blood. The chain couples TRBV29-1 to TRBJ2-5; possibly TRBD1 for D (6 bases). This clonotype was sampled from a man between 65 and 85 years old in good health. The CDR3 protein is CSVEDRTGKWETQYF. DNA of the CDR3: TGCAGCGTTGAAGATCGCACAGGGAAATGGGAGACCCAGTACTTC.